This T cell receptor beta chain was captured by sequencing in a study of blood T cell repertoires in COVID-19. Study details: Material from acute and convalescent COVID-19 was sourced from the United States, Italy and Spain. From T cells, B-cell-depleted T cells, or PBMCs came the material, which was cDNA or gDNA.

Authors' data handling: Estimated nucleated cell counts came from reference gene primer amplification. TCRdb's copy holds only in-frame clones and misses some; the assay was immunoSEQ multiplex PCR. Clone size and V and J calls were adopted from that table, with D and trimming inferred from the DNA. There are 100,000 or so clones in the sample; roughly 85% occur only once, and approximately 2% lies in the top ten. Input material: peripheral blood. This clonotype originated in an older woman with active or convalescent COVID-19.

Here the CDR3 DNA reads TGTGCCAGAACCCTAGTAAACGGACAGTATGAGCAGTTCTTC. Translating it yields CARTLVNGQYEQFF. The chain links TRBV5-3 to TRBJ2-1; a weak D match, TRBD1 (6 bases). TRBV5-3 is recorded as an ORF, its role being uncertain. There are 14 residues in the CDR3. Trimming cost V 6 bases and J 8 bases, with 18 bases left between them.